The 28 T cell receptor beta chains reported below all come from one sample, sequenced in a study of CD8 T cells in ankylosing spondylitis (dated by TCRdb to between 2016 and 2019). No antigen has been identified for these receptors. General study outcomes and caveats: Blood from ankylosing spondylitis patients appeared to be characterized by a TCR beta motif made up of several highly homologous amino acid variants.

To prepare the library, 5' RACE was applied. The sequencing machine was an Illumina HiSeq 2500. TCRdb passed the public sequencing reads through fastp at Q25 and MiXCR, retaining productive beta sequences. Entries are consolidated by CDR3 protein sequence, retaining the most common genes and DNA. The sample yields about 540,000 distinct CDR3 sequences; roughly 13% were counted once. Together, the top ten hold about 6.8% of the sample. The material sequenced was blood, either unsorted or a sorted T cell fraction (not recorded which). These receptor sequences come from a male donor with ankylosing spondylitis.

This sequence joins TRBV24-1 and TRBJ2-1, with D perhaps TRBD2 (6 bases). The germline V gene encodes CDR1 KGHDR and CDR2 SFDVKD. Deletions cut 4 bases from V and 8 bases from J, with 11 bases between. The CDR3 covers 13 residues. In DNA form, the CDR3 reads TGTGCCACCAGTGACTCCGGGGAGGATGAGCAGTTCTTC. Amino acid sequence: CATSDSGEDEQFF.

This chain uses TRBV7-6 with TRBJ1-3; TRBD1 matches 7 bases. The germline V gene has CDR1 SGHVS and CDR2 FNYEAQ. CDR3 length: 16 amino acids. Trimming removed 5 bases from V and 2 bases from J; junction bases left unmatched: 9. This CDR3 reads CASSPRQGFPGNTIYF. CDR3 in DNA: TGTGCCAGCAGCCCCCGACAGGGATTTCCTGGAAACACCATATATTTT.

This clonotype came up a few times. CDR3 in amino acids: CASSYGDRGREQYF. DNA for the CDR3: TGTGCCAGCAGTTACGGGGACAGGGGGCGCGAGCAGTACTTC. The V gene is TRBV6-5, the J gene TRBJ2-7, with TRBD1 matching over 12 bases. The germline V gene has CDR1 MNHEY and CDR2 SVGAGI. This CDR3 contains 14 residues. Unmatched junction bases numbered 2, after V lost 2 bases and J lost 6 bases.

V and J are TRBV18 and TRBJ2-5, with TRBD1 matching 7 bases. V lost 3 bases to trimming and J lost 5 bases; unmatched junction nucleotides: 9. The germline V gene encodes CDR1 KGHSH and CDR2 LQKENI. CDR3 length equals 15 residues. CDR3 sequence reads: CASSPRQGNGETQYF. CDR3 DNA sequence: TGTGCCAGCTCACCGAGACAGGGAAATGGGGAGACCCAGTACTTC.

This clonotype was seen ten or more times. The rearrangement joins TRBV27 to TRBJ2-1; TRBD1 agrees at 10 bases. The CDR3 length is 15 residues. The germline V gene has CDR1 MNHEY and CDR2 SMNVEV (reference sequence). Trimming cost V 4 bases and J 7 bases; bases outside gene matches: 7. The CDR3 nucleotides read TGTGCCAGCAGTTGGGGACAGGGGTTAAGGAATGAGCAGTTCTTC. This gives the protein CASSWGQGLRNEQFF.

In this sample, this clonotype turned up many times. This rearrangement joins TRBV7-9 to TRBJ1-2; D unclear. The CDR3 sequence is 12 residues long. CDR1 SEHNR and CDR2 FQNEAQ come from the germline V gene (reference sequence). Trimming removed 2 bases from V and 6 bases from J, with 7 bases in between. The CDR3 DNA is TGTGCCAGCAGCTTAAGAGACAATGGCTACACCTTC. The encoded protein is CASSLRDNGYTF.

The V and J genes are TRBV3-1 and TRBJ2-1; a weak D match, TRBD2 (5 bases). Trimming cost V 2 bases and J 8 bases, with 13 bases left between them. The CDR3 sequence is 14 residues long. Germline-derived CDR1 and CDR2 are LGHDT and YNNKEL (reference sequence). The CDR3, as DNA: TGTGCCAGCAGCCAACCCGGGTTGAGGGATGAGCAGTTCTTC. Its protein product is CASSQPGLRDEQFF.

This clonotype was detected a few times. This chain joins TRBV19 and TRBJ2-1; weak D call: TRBD2 (5 bases). V lost 3 bases to trimming and J lost 10 bases, with 16 bases between them. The germline CDR1 and CDR2 sequences are LNHDA and SQIVND (reference sequence). This CDR3 region has 14 residues. The CDR3 spells CASSISPEVAEQFF. Here the CDR3 DNA reads TGTGCCAGTAGTATCTCCCCCGAAGTAGCGGAGCAGTTCTTC.

This sequence joins TRBV30 and TRBJ2-2; D uncertain. Germline values: CDR1 GTSNPN, CDR2 SVGIG (reference sequence). This CDR3 spans 13 amino acids. V was cut by 4 bases and J by 1 base, with 7 bases left in between. DNA for the CDR3: TGTGCCTGGAATGGTGGGAACACCGGGGAGCTGTTTTTT. It is translated as CAWNGGNTGELFF.

This clonotype was seen more than once but under ten times. V usage is TRBV2 and J usage is TRBJ2-7; no firm D call. This CDR3 is 12 amino acids long. V was trimmed by 2 bases and J by 3 bases, leaving 5 bases between them. Per germline, CDR1 SNHLY and CDR2 FYNNEI. In DNA, the CDR3 is TGTGCCAGCAGTGAAATGGTCTACGAGCAGTACGTC. Encoded protein: CASSEMVYEQYV.

This clonotype was seen repeatedly, ten times or more. J is TRBJ2-3 and V is TRBV27; no clear D. CDR3 length: 16 residues. V gave up 5 bases and J gave up 1 base, with 16 bases separating them. Germline-derived CDR1 and CDR2 are MNHEY and SMNVEV (reference sequence). As DNA, the CDR3 is TGTGCCAGCAGTAAAACACGGTATGGGGGCACAGATACGCAGTATTTT. This codes for CASSKTRYGGTDTQYF.

The sample holds many counts of this clonotype. J is TRBJ1-5 and V is TRBV12-3 or TRBV12-4; D not resolved. This CDR3 has 14 residues. Trimming took off 5 bases at V and 0 bases at J, with 8 bases between the two ends. Here the CDR3 DNA reads TGTGCCAGCAGTCCTGATTATAGCAATCAGCCCCAGCATTTT. This sequence encodes CASSPDYSNQPQHF.

V is TRBV5-1 and J is TRBJ1-4; D remains ambiguous. The CDR3 has 14 residues. V lost 2 bases to trimming and J lost 7 bases, with 12 bases between them. Germline CDR1 and CDR2: SGHRS and YFSETQ. CDR3 in amino acids: CASSLDPGSEKLFF. As DNA, the CDR3 is TGCGCCAGCAGCTTAGACCCCGGTAGTGAAAAACTGTTTTTT.

The CDR3 here is CATSRGPGEYGYTF. The DNA of the CDR3 is TGTGCCACCAGCAGAGGTCCAGGGGAATATGGCTACACCTTC. The rearrangement joins TRBV15 to TRBJ1-2, with a possible D match to TRBD1 (6 bases). CDR1 LNHNV and CDR2 YYDKDF come from the germline V gene (reference sequence). The V end lost 1 base, the J end lost 5 bases, and 11 bases lay between the germline ends. This CDR3 has 14 amino acids.

This clonotype came up a few times. The chain is built from TRBV20-1 and TRBJ2-3, with TRBD1 as a possible D gene (6 bases). Germline-derived CDR1 and CDR2 are DFQATT and SNEGSKA (reference sequence). This CDR3 contains 17 residues. Trimming pared 0 bases from V and 6 bases from J, leaving 22 bases between. CDR3 residues: CSARDLGAIGAIDTQYF. DNA for the CDR3: TGCAGTGCTAGAGATCTGGGGGCGATAGGGGCGATTGATACGCAGTATTTT.

The gene calls are TRBV24-1 and TRBJ2-5; D is unresolved. CDR3 length equals 14 residues. V lost 2 bases, J lost 1 base, and 7 bases lay in between. In germline, CDR1 is KGHDR, CDR2 SFDVKD. The DNA for the CDR3 is TGTGCCACCAGTGATTCGGGTAGCCAAGAGACCCAGTACTTC. Protein product: CATSDSGSQETQYF.

This clonotype was seen a handful of times. This chain joins TRBV29-1 and TRBJ2-1, with TRBD2 matching over 12 bases. V gave up 7 bases and J gave up 4 bases; unmatched junction bases: 8. The CDR3 is 15 amino acids. CDR1 SQVTM and CDR2 ANQGSEA come from the germline V gene. The DNA for the CDR3 is TGCAGCGCCCGACTAGCGGGAGATCCTTACAATGAGCAGTTCTTC. This encodes CSARLAGDPYNEQFF.

V gene TRBV5-3 combines with J gene TRBJ1-2; D remains ambiguous. TRBV5-3 is annotated as an ORF whose role is uncertain. This CDR3 region has 16 residues. The V end was cut by 8 bases, the J end by 3 bases, with 23 bases between. The DNA for the CDR3 is TGTGCCAGTCTACCCAGATCGGTTCCGGACCACTATGGCTACACCTTC. Amino acid sequence: CASLPRSVPDHYGYTF.

This clonotype showed up just a few times. This chain links TRBV10-3 with TRBJ1-4; 7 bases fit TRBD1. Losses at the gene ends were 2 bases for V and 7 bases for J; bases not matched to a gene: 7. Germline lookup yields CDR1 ENHRY and CDR2 SYGVKD. The CDR3 spans 15 residues. The chain's CDR3 is CAISEREGAGEKLFF. The CDR3 nucleotides read TGTGCCATCAGTGAGAGGGAGGGGGCCGGTGAAAAACTGTTTTTT.

This chain uses TRBV4-2 with TRBJ1-2, with 10 bases aligning to TRBD1. Germline V gene data show CDR1 as LGHNA and CDR2 as YNFKEQ. The CDR3 covers 15 residues. The trim removed 4 bases at V and 2 bases at J, leaving 4 bases unmatched. The CDR3 loop reads CASSPWGQGNYGYTF. In nucleotides, the CDR3 is TGTGCCAGCAGCCCGTGGGGACAGGGGAACTATGGCTACACCTTC.

This clonotype was found a few times. This CDR3 is CSARASANYGYTF. CDR3 bases: TGCAGTGCTAGAGCGTCAGCTAACTATGGCTACACCTTC. V gene TRBV20-1 combines with J gene TRBJ1-2; D is unclear. Germline V CDR1 and CDR2: DFQATT, SNEGSKA (reference sequence). The CDR3 loop spans 13 amino acids. Between the trimmed V and J ends, which lost 1 base and 0 bases, there was a span of 6 bases.

This clonotype was seen more than once but under ten times. This chain connects TRBV11-2 to TRBJ2-5; tentative D call: TRBD2 (6 bases). V was pared by 1 base and J by 14 bases, with 20 bases between. The CDR3 covers 14 residues. Germline V gene data show CDR1 as SGHAT and CDR2 as FQNNGV. This chain's CDR3 is CASSLVGTPNHPYF. The CDR3 DNA reads as TGTGCCAGCAGCTTAGTCGGGACTCCCAACCACCCATACTTC.

This clonotype was picked up a small number of times. The rearrangement joins TRBV12-3 or TRBV12-4 to TRBJ2-1; no reliable D call. There are 15 residues in the CDR3. Trimming stripped 8 bases from V and 1 base from J, with 15 bases between. The CDR3 region has the DNA TGTGCCAGCGATACGGAGATTCGATCCTACAATGAGCAGTTCTTC. This encodes CASDTEIRSYNEQFF.

The chain links TRBV20-1 to TRBJ2-3; either TRBD1 or TRBD2 may supply D (5 bases each). The CDR3 has 14 amino acids. The V gene's germline CDR1 is DFQATT and CDR2 SNEGSKA (reference sequence). V lost 2 bases and J 4 bases, leaving 13 bases between the germline ends. In nucleotides, the CDR3 is TGCAGTGCTAGACGAGGGGCCGGGGCAGATACGCAGTATTTT. Its protein is CSARRGAGADTQYF.

This clonotype occurred many times. The chain is built from TRBV20-1 and TRBJ1-5, with 8 bases aligning to TRBD1. The length of the CDR3 is 15 residues. Germline assignment: CDR1 DFQATT and CDR2 SNEGSKA (reference sequence). The J segment lost 2 bases and the V segment lost 0 bases, leaving 3 bases of the junction unmatched. The CDR3 nucleotides are TGCAGTGCTAGAGATCCGACAGGGGGCAATCAGCCCCAGCATTTT. It specifies CSARDPTGGNQPQHF.

This clonotype was counted only a few times. The gene calls are TRBV5-1 and TRBJ2-1; no definite D call. The CDR3 is 14 amino acids. V was clipped by 0 bases and J by 9 bases, with 13 bases between them. CDR1 SGHRS and CDR2 YFSETQ come from the germline V gene. The CDR3 sequence is CASSLERGEVEQFF. CDR3 bases: TGCGCCAGCAGCTTGGAGAGAGGAGAGGTTGAGCAGTTCTTC. Variable domain in full (rest from reference TRBV5-1 and TRBJ2-1): KAGVTQTPRYLIKTRGQQVTLSCSPISGHRSVSWYQQTPGQGLQFLFEYFSETQRNKGNFPGRFSGRQFSNSRSEMNVSTLELGDSALYLCASSLERGEVEQFFGPGTRLTVL.

This clonotype was picked up a small number of times. This chain connects TRBV5-1 to TRBJ1-1, with 7 bases matching TRBD1. The ends lost 2 bases at V and 5 bases at J; junction bases unmatched: 3. The CDR3 loop spans 13 amino acids. The germline gives CDR1 SGHRS, CDR2 YFSETQ. CDR3 nucleotide sequence: TGCGCCAGCAGCTTCATACAGGGGACTGAAGCTTTCTTT. It yields the protein CASSFIQGTEAFF.

The chain has TRBV12-3 or TRBV12-4 and TRBJ2-7; 7 bases align to TRBD1. V was pared by 6 bases and J by 2 bases, with 4 bases of the junction left unmatched. The CDR3 contains 13 residues. The DNA for the CDR3 is TGTGCCAGCAGCGGGGACAGAACCTACGAGCAGTACTTC. Translated: CASSGDRTYEQYF.